This is a list of T cell receptor beta chains from one sample in a study of T cell responses to AZD1222 COVID-19 vaccine. Produced via immunoSEQ multiplex PCR; TCRdb's table is partial and in-frame only. The sample includes over 150,000 clones, roughly 92% of them seen just once. Sequences were derived from peripheral blood, sampled on day 0 of AZD1222 vaccination. These receptors were collected from an adult in good health. Both conserved end residues are part of each CDR3. The D gene is left open where the match is weak. The size entry is marked missing in some rows and otherwise reads once, few, many or a size class.

-	TRBV4-1	TRBJ2-3	-	CASSQGHSVSTDTQYF	TGCGCCAGCAGCCAAGGGCACTCCGTGAGCACAGATACGCAGTATTTT
TRBD2	TRBV4-1	TRBJ2-7	-	CASSQDSSSGGSYEQYF	TGCGCCAGCAGCCAAGATTCGAGTAGCGGGGGGTCCTACGAGCAGTACTTC
TRBD2	TRBV9	TRBJ2-7	-	CASSGTSGTYF	TGTGCCAGCAGCGGGACTAGCGGGACGTACTTC
-	TRBV18	TRBJ1-1	-	CASSRSSRADTEAFF	TGTGCCAGCTCAAGGTCCTCCAGGGCTGACACTGAAGCTTTCTTT
-	TRBV5-1	TRBJ1-4	-	CASSPGTEDEKLFF	TGCGCCAGCAGCCCTGGGACTGAGGATGAAAAACTGTTTTTT
TRBD1	TRBV7-8	TRBJ2-2	-	CASSLATGGIGELFF	TGTGCCAGCAGCTTAGCGACAGGGGGGATCGGGGAGCTGTTTTTT
-	TRBV27	TRBJ2-1	-	CASLPRSGQRNEQFF	TGTGCCAGCCTCCCCAGGAGCGGACAGAGGAATGAGCAGTTCTTC
-	TRBV5-4	TRBJ2-1	-	CASSFPQGGINEQFF	TGTGCCAGCAGCTTCCCCCAGGGAGGTATCAATGAGCAGTTCTTC
-	TRBV29-1	TRBJ2-1	-	CSVKGTIVDEQFF	TGCAGCGTTAAAGGGACAATCGTCGATGAGCAGTTCTTC
TRBD1	TRBV19	TRBJ1-5	-	CASQTGPYSNQPQHF	TGTGCCAGTCAGACAGGGCCCTATAGCAATCAGCCCCAGCATTTT
-	TRBV28	TRBJ1-5	-	CASTLRGGGGNQPQHF	TGTGCCAGCACTCTACGAGGTGGTGGGGGCAATCAGCCCCAGCATTTT
-	TRBV11-1	TRBJ2-5	-	CASSSGNGRETQYF	TGTGCCAGCAGCTCCGGGAATGGACGAGAGACCCAGTACTTC
-	TRBV9	TRBJ2-3	-	CASSPTAYGEDTQYF	TGTGCCAGCAGTCCCACTGCATATGGTGAAGATACGCAGTATTTT
TRBD2	TRBV10-2	TRBJ2-3	-	CASSDPGLAGALDTQYF	TGCGCCAGCAGTGACCCCGGACTAGCGGGGGCCCTAGATACGCAGTATTTT
-	TRBV11-3	TRBJ1-3	-	CASSLGAGPSGNTIYF	TGTGCCAGCAGCTTAGGGGCGGGACCCTCTGGAAACACCATATATTTT
-	TRBV6-5	TRBJ2-7	-	CASSRTGSGYEQYF	TGTGCCAGCAGCCGTACAGGGTCGGGATACGAGCAGTACTTC
-	TRBV21-1	TRBJ1-5	-	CAARPRQVNQPQHF	TGTGCCGCAAGGCCGAGACAGGTCAATCAGCCCCAGCATTTT
TRBD2	TRBV7-2	TRBJ2-7	-	CASSLGTSGTYEQYF	TGTGCCAGCAGCTTAGGGACTAGCGGTACCTACGAGCAGTACTTC
-	TRBV7-2	TRBJ2-3	-	CASSFGGTTDTQYF	TGTGCCAGCAGCTTCGGCGGGACCACAGATACGCAGTATTTT
-	TRBV11-2	TRBJ2-1	-	CASSTVDGSSYNEQFF	TGTGCCAGCAGCACGGTAGACGGGAGCTCCTACAATGAGCAGTTCTTC
TRBD1	TRBV6-5	TRBJ1-1	-	CASSYRGQGARTEAFF	TGTGCCAGCAGTTACCGAGGACAGGGGGCGAGAACTGAAGCTTTCTTT
-	TRBV7-6	TRBJ2-7	-	CASSPESSLRGPFSYEQYF	TGTGCCAGCAGCCCCGAGTCAAGCTTGCGTGGCCCCTTCTCCTACGAGCAGTACTTC
-	TRBV6-2/TRBV6-3	TRBJ1-5	-	CASSYSSSRNQPQHF	TGTGCCAGCAGTTACTCGTCCAGCCGCAATCAGCCCCAGCATTTT
-	TRBV6-5	TRBJ1-2	once	CASTDTLASTGGYTF	TGTGCCAGCACCGATACTCTGGCATCCACGGGGGGCTACACCTTC
-	TRBV6-5	TRBJ1-4	-	CASRSGATNEKLFF	TGTGCCAGCAGGTCGGGGGCAACTAATGAAAAACTGTTTTTT
-	TRBV5-6	TRBJ1-6	-	CASSWDGVSPLHF	TGTGCCAGCAGCTGGGATGGGGTTTCACCCCTCCACTTT
TRBD1	TRBV7-2	TRBJ1-2	-	CASSLEGTGYGYTF	TGTGCCAGCAGCTTAGAGGGGACAGGCTATGGCTACACCTTC
-	TRBV18	TRBJ2-2	-	CASSPDSPNTGELFF	TGTGCCAGCTCACCGGACAGCCCGAACACCGGGGAGCTGTTTTTT
-	TRBV7-6	TRBJ2-1	-	CASSLGGGVSSYNEQFF	TGTGCCAGCAGCTTAGGGGGCGGGGTCTCCTCCTACAATGAGCAGTTCTTC